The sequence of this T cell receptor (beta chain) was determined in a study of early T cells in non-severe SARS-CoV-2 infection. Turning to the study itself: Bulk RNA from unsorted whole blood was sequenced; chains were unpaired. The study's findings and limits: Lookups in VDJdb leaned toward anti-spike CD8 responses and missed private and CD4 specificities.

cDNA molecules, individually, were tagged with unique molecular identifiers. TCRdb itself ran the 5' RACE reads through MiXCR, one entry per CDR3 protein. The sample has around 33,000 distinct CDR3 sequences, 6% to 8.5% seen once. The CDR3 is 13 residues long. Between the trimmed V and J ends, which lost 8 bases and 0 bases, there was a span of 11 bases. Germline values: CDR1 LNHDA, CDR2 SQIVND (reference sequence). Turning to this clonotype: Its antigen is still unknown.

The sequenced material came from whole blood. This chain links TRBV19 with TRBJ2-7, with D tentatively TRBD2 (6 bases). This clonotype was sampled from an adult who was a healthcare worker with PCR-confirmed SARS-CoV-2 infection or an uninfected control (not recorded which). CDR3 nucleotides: TGTGCCAGTCGCCGCGGGGTCTCCTACGAGCAGTACTTC. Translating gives CASRRGVSYEQYF.